This record concerns one T cell receptor beta chain sequence. These data are taken from a study of blood T cell repertoires in COVID-19. Across the study: From T cells, B-cell-depleted T cells, or PBMCs came the material, which was cDNA or gDNA.

Per the original methods: Amplified reference gene primers provided the basis for estimating nucleated cell counts. The data were produced by immunoSEQ multiplex PCR, yet TCRdb's version contains in-frame clones alone and is incomplete. The V and J calls and the clone size are those of that table, but D and trimming were determined from the DNA. The data contain some 73,000 clones, 65% to 90% of them seen just once; the ten biggest clones take up around a tenth. Germline CDR1 MNHEY, CDR2 SVGAGI. V lost 7 bases and J 10 bases, leaving 17 bases between the germline ends. The CDR3 loop spans 14 amino acids. Enrollment of patients from Seattle took place during active infection, with longitudinal follow-up.

The sequence came from a man aged 45 to 65 with COVID-19, enrolled during active disease. Sequenced: peripheral blood. The chain uses TRBV6-5 and TRBJ1-6; the D is unclear. The CDR3 nucleotides read TGTGCCAGCACTAGGTCCCTTACCGGGTCACCCCTCCACTTT. Translating it yields CASTRSLTGSPLHF.